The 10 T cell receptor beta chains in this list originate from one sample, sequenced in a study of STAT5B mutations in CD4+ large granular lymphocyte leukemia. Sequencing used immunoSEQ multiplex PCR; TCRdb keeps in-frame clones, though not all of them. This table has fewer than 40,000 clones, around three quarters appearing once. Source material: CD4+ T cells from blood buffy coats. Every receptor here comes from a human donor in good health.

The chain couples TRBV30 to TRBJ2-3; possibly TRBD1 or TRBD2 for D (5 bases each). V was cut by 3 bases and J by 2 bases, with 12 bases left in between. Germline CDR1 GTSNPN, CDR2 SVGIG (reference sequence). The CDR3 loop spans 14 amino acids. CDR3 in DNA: TGTGCCTGGAGCTCGGGACGCCCCACAGATACGCAGTATTTT. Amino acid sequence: CAWSSGRPTDTQYF. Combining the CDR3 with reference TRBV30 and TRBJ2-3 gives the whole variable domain SQTIHQWPATLVQPVGSPLSLECTVEGTSNPNLYWYRQAAGRGLQLLFYSVGIGQISSEVPQNLSASRPQDRQFILSSKKLLLSDSGFYLCAWSSGRPTDTQYFGPGTRLTVL.

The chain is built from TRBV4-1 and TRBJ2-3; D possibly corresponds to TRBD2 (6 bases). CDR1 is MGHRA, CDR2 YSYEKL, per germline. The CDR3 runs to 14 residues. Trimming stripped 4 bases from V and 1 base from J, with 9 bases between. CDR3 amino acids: CASSPASGTDTQYF. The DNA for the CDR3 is TGCGCCAGCAGCCCCGCTAGCGGCACAGATACGCAGTATTTT.

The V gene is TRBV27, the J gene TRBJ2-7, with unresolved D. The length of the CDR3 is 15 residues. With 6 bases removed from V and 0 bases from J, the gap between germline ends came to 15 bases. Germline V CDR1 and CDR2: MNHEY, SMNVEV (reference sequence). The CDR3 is CASSPSGSYSYEQYF. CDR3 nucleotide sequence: TGTGCCAGCAGCCCCTCCGGTAGTTACTCCTACGAGCAGTACTTC.

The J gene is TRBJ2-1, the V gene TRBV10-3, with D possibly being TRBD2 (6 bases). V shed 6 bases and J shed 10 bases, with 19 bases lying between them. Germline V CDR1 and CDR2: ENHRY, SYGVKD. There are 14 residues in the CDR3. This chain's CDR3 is CAIRDDKGGLEQFF. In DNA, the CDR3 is TGTGCCATCAGGGACGACAAGGGAGGCCTGGAGCAGTTCTTC.

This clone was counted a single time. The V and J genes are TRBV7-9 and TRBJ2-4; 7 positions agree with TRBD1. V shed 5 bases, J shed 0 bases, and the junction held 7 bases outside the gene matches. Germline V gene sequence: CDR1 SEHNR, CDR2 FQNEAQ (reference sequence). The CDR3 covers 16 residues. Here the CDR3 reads CASSIPGQLAKNIQYF. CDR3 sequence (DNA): TGTGCCAGCAGCATCCCGGGACAGCTAGCCAAAAACATTCAGTACTTC.

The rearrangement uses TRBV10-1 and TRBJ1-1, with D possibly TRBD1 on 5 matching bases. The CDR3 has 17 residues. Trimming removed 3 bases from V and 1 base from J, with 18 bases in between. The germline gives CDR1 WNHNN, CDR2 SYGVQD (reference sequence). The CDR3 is CASSEYLPGPPNTEAFF. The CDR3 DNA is TGCGCCAGCAGTGAATACCTCCCGGGACCGCCGAACACTGAAGCTTTCTTT.

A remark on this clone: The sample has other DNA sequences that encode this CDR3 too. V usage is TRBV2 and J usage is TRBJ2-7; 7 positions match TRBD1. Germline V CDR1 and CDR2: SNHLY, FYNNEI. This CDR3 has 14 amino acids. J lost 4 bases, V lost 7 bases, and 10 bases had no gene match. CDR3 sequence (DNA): TGTGCCAGCAAACCGGGACAGCCCCCTTACGAGCAGTACTTC. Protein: CASKPGQPPYEQYF.

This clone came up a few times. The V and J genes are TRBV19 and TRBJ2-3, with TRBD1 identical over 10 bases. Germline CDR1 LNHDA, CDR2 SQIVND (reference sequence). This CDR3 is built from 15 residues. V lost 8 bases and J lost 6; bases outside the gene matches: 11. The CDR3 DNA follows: TGTGCCAGTTCCACTGAGGGACAGGGGTGGGATACGCAGTATTTT. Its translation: CASSTEGQGWDTQYF.

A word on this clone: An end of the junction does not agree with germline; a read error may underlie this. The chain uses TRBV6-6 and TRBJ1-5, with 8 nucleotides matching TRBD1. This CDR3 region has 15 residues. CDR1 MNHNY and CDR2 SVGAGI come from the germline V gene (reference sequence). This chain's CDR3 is CASSRGSGGNQPQHF. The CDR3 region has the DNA TGTGCCAGCAGTAGAGGATCAGGGGGCAACCAGCCCCAGCATTTT.

CDR3 bases: TGTGCCAGCAGGGACAACAGGGTTGGGGCCAACGTCCTGACTTTC. Amino acids: CASRDNRVGANVLTF. V and J are TRBV6-6 and TRBJ2-6; possible D gene TRBD1, 6 bases. V dropped 6 bases and J dropped 3 bases, with 12 bases sitting between them. Germline values: CDR1 MNHNY, CDR2 SVGAGI (reference sequence). The CDR3 loop spans 15 amino acids.